This TCR beta chain came from a study of T cell repertoires in cytomegalovirus infection. There are a few counts of this clonotype. Antigen: not known. This CDR3 contains 18 residues. Germline values: CDR1 SEHNR, CDR2 FQNEAQ (reference sequence). J gave up 0 bases and V 2 bases, and 10 bases lay outside the gene matches. TCRdb fed the reads into MiXCR, producing one record per CDR3 protein. This table holds over 300,000 distinct CDR3 sequences, 9.5% found once. Regarding the study as a whole: Summed frequency of shared TCR beta families picked out CMV carriers who also had the relevant HLA.

The receptor was isolated from a human donor in good health (CMV status not recorded). Some clones in this sample may be carry-over from other donors' samples. The specimen was PBMCs. The chain employs TRBV7-9 and TRBJ2-3, with TRBD2 identical over 8 bases. CDR3 residues: CASSLTPRGGLSTDTQYF. In DNA form, the CDR3 reads TGTGCCAGCAGCTTAACCCCCCGGGGGGGACTTAGCACAGATACGCAGTATTTT.